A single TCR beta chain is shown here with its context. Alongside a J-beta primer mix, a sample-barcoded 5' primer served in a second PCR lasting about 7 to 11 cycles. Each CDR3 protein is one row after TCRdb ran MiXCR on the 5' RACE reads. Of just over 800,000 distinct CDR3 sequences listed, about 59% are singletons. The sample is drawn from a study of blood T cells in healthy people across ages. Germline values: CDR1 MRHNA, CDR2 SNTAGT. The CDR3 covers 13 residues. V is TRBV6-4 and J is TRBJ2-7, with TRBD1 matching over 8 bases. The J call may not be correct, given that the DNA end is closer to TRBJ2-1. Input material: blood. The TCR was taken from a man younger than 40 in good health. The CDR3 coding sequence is TGTGCCAGCAGCAGGGACAGGATGAACGAGCAGTTCTTC. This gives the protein CASSRDRMNEQFF.